This TCR beta chain emerged from a study of shared clonotypes between healthy human individuals. Study-wide findings and caveats: Of the naive CD4 clonotypes, around 4.7% were shared across a few donors. Large depth notwithstanding, sorted-subset sequencing proved incomplete by rarefaction.

About this clone: Its antigen is unknown.

The authors split each subset's genomic DNA evenly across several immunoSEQ plates. Some clones are missing from TCRdb's copy, which holds only in-frame ones; the method was immunoSEQ multiplex PCR. Here the sample spans about 680,000 clones, less than 85% being singletons. Every one of the donors was a Caucasian adult that lived in Nashville, Tennessee. The CDR3 length is 15 residues. Germline CDR1 reads MDHEN; CDR2 reads SYDVKM. V dropped 2 bases and J dropped 6 bases, with 13 bases sitting between them. The receptor was isolated from a young woman in good health. The chain is built from TRBV28 and TRBJ2-2; D possibly corresponds to TRBD1 (5 bases). Sequencing was carried out using memory CD4+ T cells sorted from blood. Subset given: CD45RA-negative fraction. CDR3 sequence: CASSLIQGGAGELFF. For the CDR3, the DNA is TGTGCCAGCAGTTTAATCCAGGGTGGCGCCGGGGAGCTGTTTTTT.